This is a list of T cell receptor beta chains from one sample in a study of preoperative IRX-2 immunotherapy in early breast cancer. Repertoires were generated with immunoSEQ multiplex PCR, while TCRdb's copy carries only in-frame clones and drops some. The table lists tens of thousands of clones, around nine tenths of them singletons. Specimen: tumor tissue, collected after IRX-2 immunotherapy. The receptors come from a human donor with breast cancer. CDR3s leave out the opening cysteine and the closing phenylalanine or tryptophan. Each record gives: J gene, V gene, D gene, CDR3 protein. The D gene is left open where the match is weak.

>TRBJ2-3|TRBV11-3|TRBD2
ASSLGTSGRTDTQY
>TRBJ1-4|TRBV7-6|.
ASSPDINSNEKLF
>TRBJ2-3|TRBV11-3|.
ASSLPTSLYAQY
>TRBJ2-1|TRBV6-8|.
ASSKGLRGERNEQF
>TRBJ1-6|TRBV6-8|.
ASRGPYNSPLH
>TRBJ2-6|TRBV12-5|TRBD1
ASKRQGAGANVLT
>TRBJ1-4|TRBV7-7|TRBD1
ASSRTGGLEKLF
>TRBJ2-1|TRBV18|.
ASRSLKNNEQF
>TRBJ2-7|TRBV6-8|TRBD1
ASRGVPGQGGYEQY
>TRBJ1-6|TRBV6-8|TRBD1
ASRAGTGAFNSPLH
>TRBJ2-3|TRBV7-1|TRBD1
ASSFTGGDDTQY
>TRBJ1-2|TRBV19|.
ASSMTDGLGYGYT
>TRBJ1-6|TRBV5-1|TRBD1
ASSSGTDHDNSPLH
>TRBJ2-1|TRBV6-8|TRBD2
ASSKSSGVNEQF
>TRBJ2-5|TRBV6-8|TRBD1
ATAGGNFETQY
>TRBJ2-3|TRBV11-3|TRBD2
ASSGRLAGGVGPDTQY
>TRBJ2-7|TRBV19|TRBD1
ASSKTGQFSYEQY
>TRBJ1-2|TRBV12-5|.
ASSGWTGLDGYT
>TRBJ1-1|TRBV11-3|.
ASSFDSLRTEAF
>TRBJ1-4|TRBV6-8|TRBD1
ASSYPRGRGEKLF
>TRBJ1-2|TRBV7-8|.
ASSLALGAGYT
>TRBJ1-1|TRBV29-1|.
SVVQGANTEAF
>TRBJ1-2|TRBV1|.
ASSPTTATNYGYT
>TRBJ1-2|TRBV30|.
AWSAARDRLLSYT
>TRBJ2-1|TRBV18|TRBD2
ASSPPGLAGGNNEQF